This TCR beta chain comes out of a study of blood T cell repertoires in COVID-19. Study in general: Samples of COVID-19 (acute and convalescent) were obtained from the United States, Italy and Spain.

Source study methods: For nucleated cells, counts were estimated from reference gene primer amplification. Assay used: immunoSEQ multiplex PCR; TCRdb lists only in-frame clones, some missing. The V and J calls and clone size come from that table; D and trimming were worked out from the DNA. The data contain 200,000 to 250,000 clones, about 80% of them singletons. This clone turned up a few times. Per germline, CDR1 ENHRY and CDR2 SYGVKD. V lost 3 bases, J lost 4 bases, and 9 bases lay in between. The CDR3 totals 13 residues. This sequence joins TRBV10-3 and TRBJ1-2; D not certain. This sequence was found in a man aged 25 to 40 who had recovered from COVID-19. What was sequenced was peripheral blood. In nucleotides, the CDR3 is TGTGCCATCAGTGAAGTCCCTAGCTATGGCTACACCTTC. The encoded protein is CAISEVPSYGYTF.